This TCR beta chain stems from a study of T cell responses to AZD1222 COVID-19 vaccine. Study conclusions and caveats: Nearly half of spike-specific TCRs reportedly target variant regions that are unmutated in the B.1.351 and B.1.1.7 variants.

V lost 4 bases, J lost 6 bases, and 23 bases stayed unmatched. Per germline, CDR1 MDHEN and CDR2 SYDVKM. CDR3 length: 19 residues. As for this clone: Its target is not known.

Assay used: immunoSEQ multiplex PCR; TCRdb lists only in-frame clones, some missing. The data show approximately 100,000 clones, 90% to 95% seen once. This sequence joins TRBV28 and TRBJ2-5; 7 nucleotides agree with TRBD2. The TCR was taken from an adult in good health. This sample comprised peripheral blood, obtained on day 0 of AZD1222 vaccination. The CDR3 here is CASSSSFGRRGENGKTQYF. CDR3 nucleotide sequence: TGTGCCAGCAGTTCCAGTTTCGGGAGACGGGGGGAGAACGGGAAGACCCAGTACTTC.